The 32 T cell receptor beta chains in this list originate from one sample, sequenced in a study of shared clonotypes between healthy human individuals. Profiled with immunoSEQ multiplex PCR; TCRdb holds only in-frame clones, not every one. The sample lists over 2 million clones; 80% to 95% were seen once. The sample was naive CD4+ T cells from PBMCs. Regarding subset: CD45RA+ positively selected. The source is a man aged 18 to 30 in good health. Some clones in this sample may be carry-over from other donors' samples.

Details on this clone: Other nucleotide sequences in the sample specify the same CDR3. The rearrangement joins TRBV7-2 to TRBJ2-7; D not resolved. CDR1 and CDR2 (germline): SGHTA, FQGNSA. The length of the CDR3 is 13 residues. Trimming left V 1 base short and J 2 bases short, with 6 bases between. CDR3 nucleotide sequence: TGTGCCAGCAGCTTAGGGATTACCTACGAGCAGTACTTC. It encodes CASSLGITYEQYF.

The chain combines TRBV27 with TRBJ1-3, with a weak D call TRBD1 (6 bases). V was clipped by 5 bases and J by 4 bases, with 9 bases between them. The CDR3 covers 13 residues. Germline values: CDR1 MNHEY, CDR2 SMNVEV (reference sequence). Here the CDR3 DNA reads TGTGCCAGCAGTCCAAGGGGGGGAAACACCATATATTTT. This translates into CASSPRGGNTIYF.

This chain uses TRBV7-8 with TRBJ1-4; D perhaps matches TRBD1 (5 bases). The CDR3 loop spans 16 amino acids. V was clipped by 5 bases and J by 5 bases, with 18 bases between them. Germline V gene sequence: CDR1 SGHVS, CDR2 FQNEAQ. The CDR3 bases are TGTGCCAGCAGCGCTGTGTCGGGGCGCGGGAATGAAAAACTGTTTTTT. This gives the protein CASSAVSGRGNEKLFF. The full variable domain, in which reference TRBV7-8 and TRBJ1-4 provide the parts outside the CDR3, is GAGVSQSPRYKVAKRGQDVALRCDPISGHVSLFWYQQALGQGPEFLTYFQNEAQLDKSGLPSDRFFAERPEGSVSTLKIQRTQQEDSAVYLCASSAVSGRGNEKLFFGSGTQLSVL.

The chain joins TRBV28 to TRBJ2-3, with D unclear. The CDR3 runs to 14 residues. The ends were cut back, 6 bases at V and 2 bases at J, with 12 bases in the middle. Germline V gene sequence: CDR1 MDHEN, CDR2 SYDVKM. The CDR3 DNA sequence: TGTGCCAGCAGGACTCCACTCACCACAGATACGCAGTATTTT. Amino acid sequence: CASRTPLTTDTQYF.

Written as DNA, the CDR3 is TGTGCCTGGAAACCAACGGGACAGGGGTTAGGGGCCGAGCAGTACTTC. This encodes CAWKPTGQGLGAEQYF. The chain employs TRBV30 and TRBJ2-7, with 10 nucleotides matching TRBD1. The CDR3 runs to 16 residues. Trimming took 4 bases from V and 6 from J; bases not matched to a gene: 15. Per germline, CDR1 GTSNPN and CDR2 SVGIG (reference sequence).

This chain links TRBV5-6 with TRBJ2-7, with TRBD1 identical over 10 bases. CDR1 is SGHDT, CDR2 YYEEEE, per germline. V lost 4 bases to trimming and J lost 2 bases; unmatched junction nucleotides: 9. The CDR3 has 16 amino acids. CDR3 protein: CASSVYRQGATYEQYF. CDR3 bases: TGTGCCAGCAGCGTATACCGACAGGGGGCGACCTACGAGCAGTACTTC.

The rearrangement links TRBV4-1 to TRBJ2-1; 8 bases line up with TRBD2. This CDR3 has 15 residues. With V trimmed by 4 bases and J by 14 bases, 16 bases remained unmatched. CDR1 and CDR2 (germline): MGHRA, YSYEKL. This CDR3 reads CASSPAMQRENVEFF. DNA for the CDR3: TGCGCCAGCAGCCCAGCGATGCAGCGGGAGAATGTTGAGTTCTTC.

The chain links TRBV5-1 to TRBJ1-1; D perhaps matches TRBD1 (5 bases). The V and J ends lost 0 bases and 8 bases respectively, with 14 bases between them. Germline CDR1 is SGHRS and CDR2 is YFSETQ. The CDR3 runs 14 residues. The CDR3, as DNA: TGCGCCAGCAGCTTGGTGGGGCAGGGTGGAGAAGCTTTCTTT. Translated, it gives CASSLVGQGGEAFF.

The V gene is TRBV7-9, the J gene TRBJ2-2, with D possibly being TRBD1 (6 bases). CDR1 and CDR2 (germline): SEHNR, FQNEAQ (reference sequence). V was clipped by 4 bases and J by 1 base, with 13 bases between them. The CDR3 contains 16 residues. The CDR3, as DNA: TGTGCCAGCAGCTCCACGACAGGCATGAACACCGGGGAGCTGTTTTTT. Residues: CASSSTTGMNTGELFF.

The rearrangement uses TRBV11-2 and TRBJ2-1, with D hard to call. The V end was cut by 1 base, the J end by 10 bases, with 8 bases between. The germline V gene has CDR1 SGHAT and CDR2 FQNNGV. The CDR3 has 12 amino acids. This chain's CDR3 is CASSLVRREQFF. CDR3 in DNA: TGTGCCAGCAGCTTAGTAAGACGGGAGCAGTTCTTC.

The chain uses TRBV28 and TRBJ2-7; maybe TRBD2 (7 bases). Germline values: CDR1 MDHEN, CDR2 SYDVKM. This CDR3 region has 15 residues. V was pared by 6 bases and J by 5 bases, with 20 bases between. CDR3 DNA: TGTGCCAGCAGAGACCCCGGGGGGCGGACTCACGAGCAGTACTTC. Translating gives CASRDPGGRTHEQYF.

The chain carries TRBV7-3 and TRBJ2-4; 9 nucleotides align to TRBD2. This CDR3 contains 15 residues. Germline CDR1 is SGHTA and CDR2 is FQGTGA. With V trimmed by 4 bases and J by 7 bases, 8 bases remained unmatched. The CDR3 sequence is CASSSPGAGGNIQYF. The CDR3 nucleotides are TGTGCCAGCAGCTCGCCAGGGGCGGGAGGGAACATTCAGTACTTC.

V is TRBV5-1 and J is TRBJ1-1; the D gene is possibly TRBD1 (6 bases). CDR1 and CDR2 from the germline V gene are SGHRS and YFSETQ. The CDR3 has 16 residues. V was clipped by 4 bases and J by 3 bases, with 19 bases between them. The CDR3 loop is CASSLSTGPGDTEAFF. Written as DNA, the CDR3 is TGCGCCAGCAGCCTATCGACAGGACCGGGAGACACTGAAGCTTTCTTT.

This chain uses TRBV9 with TRBJ2-2, with D possibly being TRBD1 or TRBD2 (5 bases each). This CDR3 region has 15 residues. Germline V lookup: CDR1 SGDLS, CDR2 YYNGEE. Trimming stripped 4 bases from V and 5 bases from J, with 15 bases between. The CDR3 nucleotides read TGTGCCAGCAGCACCCAGCGAGGGGAGACCGGGGAGCTGTTTTTT. Residues: CASSTQRGETGELFF. The complete variable domain, with remaining parts taken from reference TRBV9 and TRBJ2-2, reads DSGVTQTPKHLITATGQRVTLRCSPRSGDLSVYWYQQSLDQGLQFLIQYYNGEERAKGNILERFSAQQFPDLHSELNLSSLELGDSALYFCASSTQRGETGELFFGEGSRLTVL.

This chain uses TRBV28 with TRBJ1-1, with TRBD1 matching over 8 bases. V trimming: 3 bases; J trimming: 5 bases; junction bases outside the gene matches: 8. The CDR3 is 15 amino acids. The germline CDR1 and CDR2 sequences are MDHEN and SYDVKM. CDR3 DNA: TGTGCCAGCAGTTTCCTCGACAGGGGACGGACTGAAGCTTTCTTT. This gives the protein CASSFLDRGRTEAFF.

The genes are TRBV5-6 and TRBJ2-7; 11 nucleotides align to TRBD1. V lost 4 bases to trimming and J lost 3 bases; unmatched junction nucleotides: 6. The length of the CDR3 is 15 residues. Germline V gene sequence: CDR1 SGHDT, CDR2 YYEEEE. In DNA, the CDR3 is TGTGCCAGCAGCGAACCGGACAGGGGGCACTACGAGCAGTACTTC. Translating gives CASSEPDRGHYEQYF. Together with reference TRBV5-6 and TRBJ2-7, the CDR3 gives the full variable domain: DAGVTQSPTHLIKTRGQQVTLRCSPKSGHDTVSWYQQALGQGPQFIFQYYEEEERQRGNFPDRFSGHQFPNYSSELNVNALLLGDSALYLCASSEPDRGHYEQYFGPGTRLTVT.

Only one count was recorded for this clone. The chain links TRBV7-2 to TRBJ2-7, with 13 positions matching TRBD2. Germline V CDR1 and CDR2: SGHTA, FQGNSA. V shed 6 bases, J shed 2 bases, and the junction held 7 bases outside the gene matches. The length of the CDR3 is 16 residues. The CDR3 DNA sequence: TGTGCCAGCAGGTGGACTAGCGGGAGAGGGACCTACGAGCAGTACTTC. Translating it yields CASRWTSGRGTYEQYF.

The rearrangement links TRBV6-1 to TRBJ2-7, with no clear D. V lost 7 bases to trimming and J lost 2 bases, with 12 bases between them. Germline V gives CDR1 MNHNS, CDR2 SASEGT. CDR3 length: 13 amino acids. In nucleotides, the CDR3 is TGTGCCAGCACCGCATCCTCACCCTACGAGCAGTACTTC. Its protein is CASTASSPYEQYF.

The CDR3 coding sequence is TGTGCCAGCAGCTTAGCGGGCAGATCCTACGAGCAGTACTTC. Its translation: CASSLAGRSYEQYF. The chain couples TRBV7-6 to TRBJ2-7; unclear D gene. The germline V and J ends were trimmed by 0 bases and 1 base, with 7 bases remaining between them. Germline CDR1 is SGHVS and CDR2 is FNYEAQ. The CDR3 spans 14 residues.

The chain joins TRBV28 to TRBJ1-1, with D possibly matching TRBD1 (5 bases). Germline CDR1 is MDHEN and CDR2 is SYDVKM. The CDR3 extends over 15 amino acids. V gave up 5 bases and J gave up 5 bases, with 18 bases separating them. The CDR3: CASSPGALGETEAFF. In nucleotides, the CDR3 is TGTGCCAGCAGTCCCGGGGCCCTGGGGGAAACTGAAGCTTTCTTT.

V is TRBV9 and J is TRBJ1-3, with unresolved D. V was trimmed by 0 bases and J by 1 base, leaving 8 bases between them. The CDR3 runs to 15 residues. CDR1 and CDR2 from the germline V gene are SGDLS and YYNGEE. This CDR3 is CASSVAGFSGNTIYF. The CDR3 DNA sequence: TGTGCCAGCAGCGTAGCGGGGTTTTCTGGAAACACCATATATTTT.

The chain links TRBV28 to TRBJ2-3; tentatively, D is TRBD1 (5 bases). Trimming pared 5 bases from V and 5 bases from J, leaving 17 bases between. Germline V gene data show CDR1 as MDHEN and CDR2 as SYDVKM. This CDR3 region has 15 residues. In DNA form, the CDR3 reads TGTGCCAGCAGTCCCCTTCGTCAGGGCATAGATACGCAGTATTTT. The encoded protein is CASSPLRQGIDTQYF.

The chain recombines TRBV6-5 with TRBJ2-7; 9 positions agree with TRBD2. V was clipped by 0 bases and J by 4 bases; unmatched bases: 4. The CDR3 runs to 15 residues. CDR1 and CDR2 from the germline V gene are MNHEY and SVGAGI. The DNA of the CDR3 is TGTGCCAGCAGTTACTCGCTAGCGGGGTTATACGAGCAGTACTTC. This translates into CASSYSLAGLYEQYF.

The chain carries TRBV7-3 and TRBJ1-4; the D is unclear. Germline CDR1 and CDR2: SGHTA and FQGTGA. V dropped 1 base and J dropped 1 base, with 7 bases sitting between them. The CDR3 extends over 15 amino acids. The CDR3 loop is CASSLSGRTNEKLFF. As DNA, the CDR3 is TGTGCCAGCAGCTTAAGTGGCAGAACTAATGAAAAACTGTTTTTT.

This clone was recorded only once. The same CDR3 also results from other DNA sequences found in this sample. The CDR3 is CASSPYTDTQYF. CDR3 in DNA: TGTGCCAGCTCACCATACACAGATACGCAGTATTTT. The rearrangement uses TRBV18 and TRBJ2-3, with D hard to call. Trimming removed 2 bases at V and 2 bases at J, with 2 bases between. Germline loops: CDR1 KGHSH, CDR2 LQKENI. This CDR3 comprises 12 residues.

Details on this clone: At one end the junction does not follow the germline gene, possibly because of a read error. The chain recombines TRBV5-8 with TRBJ1-1, with D maybe TRBD1 (5 bases). The germline V gene has CDR1 SGHTS and CDR2 YDEGEE. This CDR3 is built from 15 residues. The CDR3 DNA is TGTGCCAGCAGTTTGGGGACGGTCCGGAACACTGAAGCTTTCTTT. Its translation is CASSLGTVRNTEAFF.

V gene TRBV2 combines with J gene TRBJ2-5; D not resolved. V lost 6 bases and J 1 base, leaving 12 bases between the germline ends. Germline CDR1 reads SNHLY; CDR2 reads FYNNEI. This CDR3 contains 14 residues. The CDR3 DNA follows: TGTGCCAGCAGCGCCTTAGTCGGCCAAGAGACCCAGTACTTC. As protein: CASSALVGQETQYF. Full variable domain (rest looked up from reference TRBV2 and TRBJ2-5): EPEVTQTPSHQVTQMGQEVILRCVPISNHLYFYWYRQILGQKVEFLVSFYNNEISEKSEIFDDQFSVERPDGSNFTLKIRSTKLEDSAMYFCASSALVGQETQYFGPGTRLLVL.

The chain uses TRBV7-8 and TRBJ2-4; no clear D gene. V lost 5 bases, J lost 4 bases, and 18 bases lay in between. Per the germline V gene, CDR1 is SGHVS and CDR2 is FQNEAQ. The CDR3 consists of 16 residues. DNA of the CDR3: TGTGCCAGCAGCCCGTCGGAAGTGTATACTAAAAACATTCAGTACTTC. Translating gives CASSPSEVYTKNIQYF.

The rearrangement joins TRBV11-2 to TRBJ2-1, with D possibly being TRBD2 (5 bases). V shed 0 bases and J shed 10 bases, with 10 bases lying between them. The V gene's germline CDR1 is SGHAT and CDR2 FQNNGV. There are 13 residues in the CDR3. The chain's CDR3 is CASSLDRRQEQFF. CDR3 in DNA: TGTGCCAGCAGCTTAGATCGGAGGCAGGAGCAGTTCTTC.

The rearrangement uses TRBV5-4 and TRBJ2-6; a weak D match, TRBD2 (5 bases). The CDR3 sequence is 18 residues long. Germline V CDR1 and CDR2: SGHNT, YYREEE (reference sequence). V lost 4 bases and J 0 bases, leaving 17 bases between the germline ends. The CDR3 sequence is CASSAWTGISSGANVLTF. CDR3 nucleotide sequence: TGTGCCAGCAGCGCGTGGACGGGAATAAGCTCTGGGGCCAACGTCCTGACTTTC.

This chain uses TRBV19 with TRBJ2-3, with a weak D call TRBD2 (5 bases). V was trimmed by 6 bases and J by 4 bases, leaving 8 bases between them. Germline CDR1 reads LNHDA; CDR2 reads SQIVND (reference sequence). This CDR3 has 12 amino acids. In DNA form, the CDR3 reads TGTGCCAGTAGGCCGGAGGCAGATACGCAGTATTTT. It codes for CASRPEADTQYF.

The CDR3 sequence is CASSLSSRGWSGETQYF. The CDR3 bases are TGTGCCAGCAGTTTATCGTCCCGGGGGTGGAGTGGTGAGACCCAGTACTTC. The J gene is TRBJ2-5, the V gene TRBV27, with D maybe TRBD2 (6 bases). The CDR3 is 17 residues long. V was shortened by 0 bases and J by 5 bases, with 19 bases between the two germline ends. CDR1 and CDR2 from the germline V gene are MNHEY and SMNVEV (reference sequence).